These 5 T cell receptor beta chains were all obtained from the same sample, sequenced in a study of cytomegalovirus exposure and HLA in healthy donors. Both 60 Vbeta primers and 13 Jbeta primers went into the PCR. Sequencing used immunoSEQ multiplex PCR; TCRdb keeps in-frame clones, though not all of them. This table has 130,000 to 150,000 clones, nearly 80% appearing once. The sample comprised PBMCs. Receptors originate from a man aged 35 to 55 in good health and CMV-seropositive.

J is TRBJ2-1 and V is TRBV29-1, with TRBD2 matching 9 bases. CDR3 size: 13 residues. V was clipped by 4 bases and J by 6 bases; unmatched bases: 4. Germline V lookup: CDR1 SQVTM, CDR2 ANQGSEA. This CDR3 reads CSVAAGGPNEQFF. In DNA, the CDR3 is TGCAGCGTTGCAGCGGGAGGCCCCAATGAGCAGTTCTTC.

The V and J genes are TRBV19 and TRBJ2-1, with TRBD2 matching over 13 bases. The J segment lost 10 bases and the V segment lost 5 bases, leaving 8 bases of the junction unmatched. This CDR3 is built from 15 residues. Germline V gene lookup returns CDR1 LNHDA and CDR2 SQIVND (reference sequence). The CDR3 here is CASSGGTSGNLEQFF. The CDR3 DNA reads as TGTGCCAGTAGTGGAGGGACTAGCGGGAACCTCGAGCAGTTCTTC.

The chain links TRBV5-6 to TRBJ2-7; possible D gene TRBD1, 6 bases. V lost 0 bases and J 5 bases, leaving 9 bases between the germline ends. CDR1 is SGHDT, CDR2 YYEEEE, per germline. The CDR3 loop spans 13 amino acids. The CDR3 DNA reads TGTGCCAGCAGCTTGGTGGCAGGGGACGAGCAGTACTTC. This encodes CASSLVAGDEQYF.

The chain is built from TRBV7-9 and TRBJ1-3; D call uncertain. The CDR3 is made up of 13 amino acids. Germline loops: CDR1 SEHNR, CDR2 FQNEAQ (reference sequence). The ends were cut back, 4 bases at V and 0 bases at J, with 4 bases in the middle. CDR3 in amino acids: CASSSLSGNTIYF. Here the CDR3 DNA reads TGTGCCAGCAGCTCTCTCTCTGGAAACACCATATATTTT. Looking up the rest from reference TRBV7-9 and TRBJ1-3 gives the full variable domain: DTGVSQNPRHKITKRGQNVTFRCDPISEHNRLYWYRQTLGQGPEFLTYFQNEAQLEKSRLLSDRFSAERPKGSFSTLEIQRTEQGDSAMYLCASSSLSGNTIYFGEGSWLTVV.

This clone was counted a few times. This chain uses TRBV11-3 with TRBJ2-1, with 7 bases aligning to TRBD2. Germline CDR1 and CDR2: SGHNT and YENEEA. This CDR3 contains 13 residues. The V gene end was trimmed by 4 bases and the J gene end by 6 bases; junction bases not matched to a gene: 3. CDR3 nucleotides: TGTGCCAGCAGCTCCCGGGAGGCCAATGAGCAGTTCTTC. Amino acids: CASSSREANEQFF.